The rows below give T cell receptor beta chains drawn from one sample of a study of blood T cell repertoires in COVID-19. Using immunoSEQ multiplex PCR, the repertoire was profiled, and TCRdb retains in-frame clones only, with some absent. Found here are roughly 180,000 clones, just under 85% of them singletons; the top ten hold 7.5% to 9.5%. Sequenced input: peripheral blood. Receptors originate from a man aged 40-50 years who had recovered from COVID-19. CDR3s include the opening cysteine and the closing phenylalanine or tryptophan. The order of the fields is J gene, V gene, clone size, D gene, CDR3 protein, CDR3 DNA. A D gene is named only where the DNA matches it firmly. Clone size, where shown, is once, few, many, or a class for clones that have expanded.

j_gene: TRBJ1-6
v_gene: TRBV7-2
abundance: -
d_gene: -
CDR3aa: CASSSLGRGSPLHF
CDR3nt: TGTGCCAGCAGCTCCCTCGGGAGGGGTTCACCCCTCCACTTT

j_gene: TRBJ2-1
v_gene: TRBV11-2
abundance: once
d_gene: TRBD2
CDR3aa: CASSPLAGAGGEQFF
CDR3nt: TGTGCCAGCAGCCCACTAGCGGGGGCCGGAGGGGAGCAGTTCTTC

j_gene: TRBJ2-7
v_gene: TRBV18
abundance: -
d_gene: TRBD2
CDR3aa: CASSPSSGGTYEQYF
CDR3nt: TGTGCCAGCTCACCCTCTAGCGGGGGTACCTACGAGCAGTACTTC

j_gene: TRBJ1-1
v_gene: TRBV27
abundance: once
d_gene: -
CDR3aa: CASSPTADTEAFF
CDR3nt: TGTGCCAGCAGTCCGACAGCCGACACTGAAGCTTTCTTT

j_gene: TRBJ1-5
v_gene: TRBV12-5
abundance: -
d_gene: -
CDR3aa: CASGRIGDNQPQHF
CDR3nt: TGTGCTAGTGGCCGTATTGGAGACAATCAGCCCCAGCATTTT

j_gene: TRBJ2-2
v_gene: TRBV6-4
abundance: -
d_gene: TRBD2
CDR3aa: CASSEGTSGGPNTGELFF
CDR3nt: TGTGCCAGCAGTGAGGGGACTAGCGGGGGACCGAACACCGGGGAGCTGTTTTTT

j_gene: TRBJ2-7
v_gene: TRBV4-1
abundance: many
d_gene: -
CDR3aa: CASSSEEEQYF
CDR3nt: TGCGCCAGCAGCTCAGAGGAAGAGCAGTACTTC

j_gene: TRBJ1-2
v_gene: TRBV4-3
abundance: -
d_gene: -
CDR3aa: CASSQEVRTVSNYGYTF
CDR3nt: TGCGCCAGCAGCCAAGAAGTCCGGACAGTCTCTAACTATGGCTACACCTTC

j_gene: TRBJ2-3
v_gene: TRBV6-2/TRBV6-3
abundance: -
d_gene: TRBD2
CDR3aa: CASSSPRTSGTDTQYF
CDR3nt: TGTGCCAGCAGTTCTCCGCGGACTAGCGGAACAGATACGCAGTATTTT

j_gene: TRBJ1-1
v_gene: TRBV9
abundance: -
d_gene: -
CDR3aa: CASSVTDITEAFF
CDR3nt: TGTGCCAGCAGCGTAACCGACATCACTGAAGCTTTCTTT

j_gene: TRBJ2-1
v_gene: TRBV25-1
abundance: -
d_gene: -
CDR3aa: CASSATGKGINEQFF
CDR3nt: TGTGCCAGCAGTGCGACGGGAAAAGGAATCAATGAGCAGTTCTTC

j_gene: TRBJ1-6
v_gene: TRBV7-9
abundance: -
d_gene: -
CDR3aa: CASSSGNSPLHF
CDR3nt: TGTGCCAGCAGTTCAGGGAATTCACCCCTCCACTTT

j_gene: TRBJ2-3
v_gene: TRBV18
abundance: -
d_gene: -
CDR3aa: CASSPDRPLGEADTQYF
CDR3nt: TGTGCCAGCTCACCAGATCGACCCCTAGGTGAGGCAGATACGCAGTATTTT

j_gene: TRBJ2-7
v_gene: TRBV6-2/TRBV6-3
abundance: -
d_gene: TRBD1
CDR3aa: CASSYLGQGAIYEQYF
CDR3nt: TGTGCCAGCAGCTACTTGGGGCAGGGGGCGATCTACGAGCAGTACTTC

j_gene: TRBJ2-6
v_gene: TRBV19
abundance: -
d_gene: -
CDR3aa: CASSPKGVGSPSGANVLTF
CDR3nt: TGTGCCAGTAGTCCCAAAGGGGTGGGCAGCCCCTCTGGGGCCAACGTCCTGACTTTC

j_gene: TRBJ2-7
v_gene: TRBV5-1
abundance: -
d_gene: -
CDR3aa: CASSPAGRGVYEQYF
CDR3nt: TGCGCCAGCAGCCCAGCCGGCAGGGGAGTGTACGAGCAGTACTTC

j_gene: TRBJ1-2
v_gene: TRBV5-1
abundance: -
d_gene: -
CDR3aa: CASSLNYRETVYGYTF
CDR3nt: TGCGCCAGCAGCTTAAATTACAGGGAGACGGTCTATGGCTACACCTTC

j_gene: TRBJ2-7
v_gene: TRBV4-3
abundance: -
d_gene: -
CDR3aa: CASSQKSAPAAKRGYEYEQYF
CDR3nt: -

j_gene: TRBJ2-7
v_gene: TRBV6-2/TRBV6-3
abundance: -
d_gene: TRBD2
CDR3aa: CASSYTRTSGAEQYF
CDR3nt: TGTGCCAGCAGTTATACCCGGACTAGCGGGGCCGAGCAGTACTTC

j_gene: TRBJ2-2
v_gene: TRBV7-8
abundance: few
d_gene: -
CDR3aa: CASSLVYRRELFF
CDR3nt: TGTGCCAGCAGCTTGGTTTACAGACGGGAGCTGTTTTTT

j_gene: TRBJ1-6
v_gene: TRBV4-3
abundance: few
d_gene: -
CDR3aa: CASSQDISLNSPLHF
CDR3nt: TGCGCCAGCAGCCAAGACATAAGCCTTAATTCACCCCTCCACTTT

j_gene: TRBJ2-7
v_gene: TRBV27
abundance: -
d_gene: TRBD1
CDR3aa: CASSSMPRQGGYEQYF
CDR3nt: TGTGCCAGCAGTTCCATGCCCCGACAGGGCGGGTACGAGCAGTACTTC

j_gene: TRBJ2-7
v_gene: TRBV11-3
abundance: -
d_gene: TRBD1
CDR3aa: CASTEGQGIYEQYF
CDR3nt: TGTGCCAGCACCGAGGGACAGGGTATCTACGAGCAGTACTTC

j_gene: TRBJ2-6
v_gene: TRBV18
abundance: -
d_gene: -
CDR3aa: CASSSVPSGANVLTF
CDR3nt: TGTGCCAGCTCATCAGTGCCCTCTGGGGCCAACGTCCTGACTTTC

j_gene: TRBJ2-1
v_gene: TRBV7-8
abundance: -
d_gene: TRBD1
CDR3aa: CASSFGGGTGSNEQFF
CDR3nt: TGTGCCAGCAGCTTCGGGGGTGGGACAGGGAGTAATGAGCAGTTCTTC

j_gene: TRBJ1-5
v_gene: TRBV10-3
abundance: -
d_gene: -
CDR3aa: CAISPAGSQPQHF
CDR3nt: TGTGCCATCAGTCCCGCGGGGAGTCAGCCCCAGCATTTT

j_gene: TRBJ1-2
v_gene: TRBV19
abundance: few
d_gene: -
CDR3aa: CASSSDPDTNYGYTF
CDR3nt: TGTGCCAGTAGTTCGGACCCGGACACTAACTATGGCTACACCTTC

j_gene: TRBJ2-3
v_gene: TRBV12-3/TRBV12-4
abundance: few
d_gene: -
CDR3aa: CASGATDTQYF
CDR3nt: TGTGCCAGCGGGGCCACAGATACGCAGTATTTT

j_gene: TRBJ2-5
v_gene: TRBV6-6
abundance: once
d_gene: -
CDR3aa: CASRQGWEETQYF
CDR3nt: TGTGCCAGCAGACAGGGTTGGGAAGAGACCCAGTACTTC

j_gene: TRBJ1-6
v_gene: TRBV11-1
abundance: -
d_gene: -
CDR3aa: CASSLNEVSPLHF
CDR3nt: TGTGCCAGCAGCTTAAACGAGGTTTCACCCCTCCACTTT

j_gene: TRBJ2-3
v_gene: TRBV11-1
abundance: -
d_gene: -
CDR3aa: CASSSSRGRTDTQYF
CDR3nt: TGTGCCAGCAGCTCGTCTAGGGGTAGGACAGATACGCAGTATTTT

j_gene: TRBJ2-5
v_gene: TRBV11-2
abundance: -
d_gene: -
CDR3aa: CASSSEETQYF
CDR3nt: TGTGCCAGCAGCTCAGAAGAGACCCAGTACTTC

j_gene: TRBJ1-4
v_gene: TRBV9
abundance: -
d_gene: -
CDR3aa: CASSVGGTNEKLFF
CDR3nt: TGTGCCAGCAGCGTGGGAGGGACTAATGAAAAACTGTTTTTT

j_gene: TRBJ2-3
v_gene: TRBV11-3
abundance: -
d_gene: -
CDR3aa: CASSSIAHPDTQYF
CDR3nt: TGTGCCAGCAGCTCTATTGCCCACCCCGATACGCAGTATTTT

j_gene: TRBJ1-2
v_gene: TRBV6-5
abundance: -
d_gene: TRBD1
CDR3aa: CASSKTGGGYGYTF
CDR3nt: TGTGCCAGCAGTAAAACAGGGGGCGGGTATGGCTACACCTTC

j_gene: TRBJ2-5
v_gene: TRBV5-5
abundance: -
d_gene: -
CDR3aa: CASSGQLQETQYF
CDR3nt: TGTGCCAGCAGCGGACAGCTCCAAGAGACCCAGTACTTC

j_gene: TRBJ2-3
v_gene: TRBV6-2/TRBV6-3
abundance: -
d_gene: -
CDR3aa: CASSRWTWVSTDTQYF
CDR3nt: TGTGCCAGCAGCAGGTGGACATGGGTTAGCACAGATACGCAGTATTTT

j_gene: TRBJ2-4
v_gene: TRBV7-2
abundance: -
d_gene: TRBD2
CDR3aa: CASSLMTSGRAGQNIQYF
CDR3nt: TGTGCCAGCAGCCTGATGACTAGCGGGAGGGCCGGTCAGAACATTCAGTACTTC

j_gene: TRBJ1-3
v_gene: TRBV6-6
abundance: -
d_gene: -
CDR3aa: CASSYRNTIYF
CDR3nt: TGTGCCAGCAGTTATAGAAACACCATATATTTT

j_gene: TRBJ1-1
v_gene: TRBV29-1
abundance: -
d_gene: -
CDR3aa: CSSQGTKNTEAFF
CDR3nt: TGCAGCTCTCAAGGGACAAAGAACACTGAAGCTTTCTTT

j_gene: TRBJ1-1
v_gene: TRBV9
abundance: -
d_gene: -
CDR3aa: CASSMALNTEAFF
CDR3nt: TGTGCCAGCAGCATGGCCTTGAACACTGAAGCTTTCTTT

j_gene: TRBJ2-5
v_gene: TRBV27
abundance: -
d_gene: TRBD2
CDR3aa: CAHQAGGGETQYF
CDR3nt: TGTGCCCACCAGGCGGGGGGAGGAGAGACCCAGTACTTC

j_gene: TRBJ1-3
v_gene: TRBV4-3
abundance: -
d_gene: -
CDR3aa: CASSQDRASGNTIYF
CDR3nt: TGCGCCAGCAGCCAAGACAGGGCCTCTGGAAACACCATATATTTT